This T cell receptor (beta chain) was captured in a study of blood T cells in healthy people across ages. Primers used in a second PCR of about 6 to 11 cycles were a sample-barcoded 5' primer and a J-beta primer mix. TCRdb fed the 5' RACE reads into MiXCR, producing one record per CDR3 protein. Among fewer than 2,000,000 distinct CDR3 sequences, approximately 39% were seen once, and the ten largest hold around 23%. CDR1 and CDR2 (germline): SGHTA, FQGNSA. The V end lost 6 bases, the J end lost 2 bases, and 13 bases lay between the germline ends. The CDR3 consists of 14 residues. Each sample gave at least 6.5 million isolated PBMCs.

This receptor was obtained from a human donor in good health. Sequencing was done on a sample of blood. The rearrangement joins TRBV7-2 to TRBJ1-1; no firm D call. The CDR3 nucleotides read TGTGCCAGCAGACAGTGGGGTGTCAACACTGAAGCTTTCTTT. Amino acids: CASRQWGVNTEAFF.